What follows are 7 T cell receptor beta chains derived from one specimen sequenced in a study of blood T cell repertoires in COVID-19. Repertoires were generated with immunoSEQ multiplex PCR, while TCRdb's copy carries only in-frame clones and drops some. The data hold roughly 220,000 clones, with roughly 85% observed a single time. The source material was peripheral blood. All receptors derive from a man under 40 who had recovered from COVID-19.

CDR3 bases: TGTGCCACCTCAGGGGGCCAAACCTTCGGGGAGCTGTTTTTT. This gives the protein CATSGGQTFGELFF. V and J are TRBV24-1 and TRBJ2-2; 8 nucleotides match TRBD1. In germline, CDR1 is KGHDR, CDR2 SFDVKD. The CDR3 has 14 residues. The trim removed 9 bases at V and 7 bases at J, leaving 9 bases unmatched.

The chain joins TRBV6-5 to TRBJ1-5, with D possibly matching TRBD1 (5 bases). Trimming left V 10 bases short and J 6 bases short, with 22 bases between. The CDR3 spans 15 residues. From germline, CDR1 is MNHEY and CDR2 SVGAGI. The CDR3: CATRIGLGGPQPQHF. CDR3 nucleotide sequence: TGTGCCACCAGGATTGGTCTCGGGGGTCCTCAGCCCCAGCATTTT.

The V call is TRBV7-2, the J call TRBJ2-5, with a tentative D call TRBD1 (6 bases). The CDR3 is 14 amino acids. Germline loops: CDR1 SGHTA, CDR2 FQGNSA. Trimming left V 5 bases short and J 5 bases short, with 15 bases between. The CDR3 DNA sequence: TGTGCCAGCAGCCGGAACAGGGTAGCGGAGACCCAGTACTTC. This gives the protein CASSRNRVAETQYF.

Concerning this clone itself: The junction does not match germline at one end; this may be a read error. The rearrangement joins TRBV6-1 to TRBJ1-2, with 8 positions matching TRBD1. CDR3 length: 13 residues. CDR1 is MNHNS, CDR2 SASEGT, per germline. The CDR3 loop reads CASSDLPAGQAGF. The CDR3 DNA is TGTGCCAGCAGTGACCTACCCGCGGGACAGGCCGGCTTC.

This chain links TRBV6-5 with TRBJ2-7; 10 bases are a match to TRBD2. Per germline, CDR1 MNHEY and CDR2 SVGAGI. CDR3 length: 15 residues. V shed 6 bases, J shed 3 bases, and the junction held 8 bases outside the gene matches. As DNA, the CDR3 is TGTGCCAGCAGCTCTGGGACTAGCGAAATCTACGAGCAGTACTTC. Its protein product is CASSSGTSEIYEQYF.

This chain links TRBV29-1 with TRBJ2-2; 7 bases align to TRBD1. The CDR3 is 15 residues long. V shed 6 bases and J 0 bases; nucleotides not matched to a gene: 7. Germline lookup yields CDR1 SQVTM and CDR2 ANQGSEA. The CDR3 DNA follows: TGCAGCGTCTATATAGGACAGGCGAACACCGGGGAGCTGTTTTTT. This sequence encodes CSVYIGQANTGELFF.

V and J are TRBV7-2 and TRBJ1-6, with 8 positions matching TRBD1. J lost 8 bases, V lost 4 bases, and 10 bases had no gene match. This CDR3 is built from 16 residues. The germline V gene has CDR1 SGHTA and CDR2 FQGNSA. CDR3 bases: TGTGCCAGCAGCTATGGACAGGGTGGAGTTCATTCACCCCTCCACTTT. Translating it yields CASSYGQGGVHSPLHF.